Below are 16 T cell receptor beta chains sequenced from a single sample in a study of blood T cell repertoires in COVID-19. Clones were sequenced by immunoSEQ multiplex PCR, and TCRdb holds only the in-frame ones, with some missing. The table shows more than 250,000 clones, with over 75% occurring only once. The specimen was peripheral blood. The receptors here all came from a man aged 45-65 years with active or convalescent COVID-19.

The chain is built from TRBV5-6 and TRBJ1-2; no definite D call. CDR3 length equals 13 residues. Germline lookup yields CDR1 SGHDT and CDR2 YYEEEE. The ends were cut back, 1 base at V and 6 bases at J, with 10 bases in the middle. The CDR3 here is CASSLLTGDGYTF. Here the CDR3 DNA reads TGTGCCAGCAGCTTGCTAACGGGTGATGGCTACACCTTC.

V is TRBV30 and J is TRBJ1-2, with D possibly matching TRBD1 (6 bases). Trimming took off 2 bases at V and 8 bases at J, with 12 bases between the two ends. The CDR3 length is 12 residues. Germline V gene sequence: CDR1 GTSNPN, CDR2 SVGIG (reference sequence). DNA of the CDR3: TGTGCCTGGAGTCTGGACAGCTACGGCTACACCTTC. Translated: CAWSLDSYGYTF.

The chain links TRBV12-3 or TRBV12-4 to TRBJ2-3; D ambiguous. Trimming removed 1 base at V and 4 bases at J, with 6 bases between. The CDR3 covers 13 residues. CDR3 sequence (DNA): TGTGCCAGCAGTTTAGGGGCCCCAGATACGCAGTATTTT. This codes for CASSLGAPDTQYF.

J is TRBJ2-6 and V is TRBV28; no reliable D call. The germline V gene encodes CDR1 MDHEN and CDR2 SYDVKM. There are 15 residues in the CDR3. Trimming took off 5 bases at V and 0 bases at J, with 8 bases between the two ends. The CDR3 DNA reads TGTGCCAGCAGTGCCAGACACTCTGGGGCCAACGTCCTGACTTTC. Translation: CASSARHSGANVLTF. Drawing the rest from reference TRBV28 and TRBJ2-6, the complete variable domain is DVKVTQSSRYLVKRTGEKVFLECVQDMDHENMFWYRQDPGLGLRLIYFSYDVKMKEKGDIPEGYSVSREKKERFSLILESASTNQTSMYLCASSARHSGANVLTFGAGSRLTVL.

The chain combines TRBV5-1 with TRBJ2-3; 11 bases are shared with TRBD2. The junction had 10 bases not matched to a gene; V was cut back by 4 bases and J by 3 bases. This CDR3 has 17 residues. Germline lookup yields CDR1 SGHRS and CDR2 YFSETQ. This CDR3 is CASSLGLAELWTDTQYF. In DNA form, the CDR3 reads TGCGCCAGCAGCCTGGGACTAGCGGAGTTGTGGACAGATACGCAGTATTTT.

The rearrangement joins TRBV5-4 to TRBJ2-5, with 7 bases lining up with TRBD2. The germline gives CDR1 SGHNT, CDR2 YYREEE (reference sequence). The CDR3 is made up of 15 amino acids. J lost 2 bases, V lost 3 bases, and 7 bases had no gene match. Written as DNA, the CDR3 is TGTGCCAGCAGCTGGCCGGGACTAACGCAAGAGACCCAGTACTTC. As protein: CASSWPGLTQETQYF.

This chain links TRBV3-1 (or the pseudogene TRBV3-2) with TRBJ2-1, with D possibly being TRBD1 (6 bases). CDR3 length equals 13 residues. Trimming took off 1 base at V and 13 bases at J, with 14 bases between the two ends. From germline, CDR1 is LGHDT and CDR2 YNNKEL (reference sequence). The chain's CDR3 is CASSQGLNRVQFF. The CDR3 bases are TGTGCCAGCAGCCAAGGGTTAAACAGGGTCCAGTTCTTC.

In nucleotides, the CDR3 is TGCGCCAGCAGCTTGGAACAGGGAATGGGTTCACCCCTCCACTTT. Its protein is CASSLEQGMGSPLHF. The V call is TRBV5-1, the J call TRBJ1-6; tentatively, D is TRBD1 (6 bases). The CDR3 is 15 amino acids. V was shortened by 0 bases and J by 9 bases, with 13 bases between the two germline ends. The germline V gene encodes CDR1 SGHRS and CDR2 YFSETQ.

The J gene is TRBJ2-6, the V gene TRBV27; tentative D call: TRBD2 (5 bases). V was pared by 0 bases and J by 3 bases, with 9 bases between. The CDR3 is 16 residues long. Germline V gene lookup returns CDR1 MNHEY and CDR2 SMNVEV (reference sequence). In DNA form, the CDR3 reads TGTGCCAGCAGTTTATCATACGGACTTGGGGCCAACGTCCTGACTTTC. Its protein product is CASSLSYGLGANVLTF.

V and J are TRBV7-9 and TRBJ2-1; the match to TRBD1 covers 9 bases. J gave up 5 bases and V 4 bases, and 12 bases lay outside the gene matches. CDR1 SEHNR and CDR2 FQNEAQ come from the germline V gene (reference sequence). The CDR3 runs 17 residues. The CDR3, as DNA: TGTGCCAGCAGCTCAACTCCCGGGACAGGGCCCGACAATGAGCAGTTCTTC. Amino acids: CASSSTPGTGPDNEQFF.

V and J are TRBV10-3 and TRBJ2-1; 8 bases match TRBD1. The CDR3 consists of 14 residues. The germline gives CDR1 ENHRY, CDR2 SYGVKD. With 6 bases clipped from V and 3 bases from J, the junction kept 4 bases outside the gene matches. CDR3 sequence reads: CAISPGTGYNEQFF. CDR3 DNA sequence: TGTGCCATCAGCCCCGGGACAGGCTACAATGAGCAGTTCTTC.

The chain carries TRBV19 and TRBJ1-3; TRBD1 matches 7 bases. The CDR3 runs 15 residues. Germline V gene lookup returns CDR1 LNHDA and CDR2 SQIVND (reference sequence). After removal of 4 bases from V and 0 bases from J, the junction contained 3 bases not matched to a gene. CDR3 protein: CASSRTGFSGNTIYF. CDR3 in DNA: TGTGCCAGTAGTAGGACAGGCTTCTCTGGAAACACCATATATTTT. Complete variable domain (other parts from reference TRBV19 and TRBJ1-3): DGGITQSPKYLFRKEGQNVTLSCEQNLNHDAMYWYRQDPGQGLRLIYYSQIVNDFQKGDIAEGYSVSREKKESFPLTVTSAQKNPTAFYLCASSRTGFSGNTIYFGEGSWLTVV.

The chain employs TRBV19 and TRBJ1-1; no definite D call. Germline V gene data show CDR1 as LNHDA and CDR2 as SQIVND (reference sequence). The germline V and J ends were trimmed by 3 bases and 3 bases, with 11 bases remaining between them. The CDR3 covers 14 residues. CDR3 sequence (DNA): TGTGCCAGTAGTATGGTCGCGGGGTACACTGAAGCTTTCTTT. It encodes CASSMVAGYTEAFF.

This clone came up a few times. The J gene is TRBJ1-2, the V gene TRBV30; D may be TRBD1 (5 bases). CDR1 GTSNPN and CDR2 SVGIG come from the germline V gene (reference sequence). CDR3 length equals 16 residues. Trimming stripped 1 base from V and 4 bases from J, with 19 bases between. The CDR3 loop is CAWSALRHKGLYGYTF. In nucleotides, the CDR3 is TGTGCCTGGAGTGCATTGCGGCATAAGGGACTCTATGGCTACACCTTC.

This rearrangement joins TRBV30 to TRBJ2-3, with D possibly being TRBD2 (6 bases). Germline CDR1 GTSNPN, CDR2 SVGIG (reference sequence). The CDR3 loop spans 15 amino acids. V was cut by 2 bases and J by 6 bases, with 18 bases left in between. In DNA, the CDR3 is TGTGCCTGGAGTATTAGCGGTGCCCAGACGGATACGCAGTATTTT. Its translation is CAWSISGAQTDTQYF.

The V and J genes are TRBV7-9 and TRBJ1-3; D gene ambiguous. Germline CDR1 SEHNR, CDR2 FQNEAQ (reference sequence). V shed 4 bases and J shed 4 bases, with 11 bases lying between them. The CDR3 runs to 14 residues. In DNA, the CDR3 is TGTGCCAGCAGCTCGTTGGCGGCGGGAAACACCATATATTTT. It is translated as CASSSLAAGNTIYF.